The 21 T cell receptor beta chains below were found in one sample sequenced in a study of OX40 agonist ivuxolimab in advanced cancers. TCRdb keeps only in-frame clones here, not all; method: immunoSEQ multiplex PCR. The sample contains some 33,000 clones, over 85% of which appear only once. This specimen was CD4+ or CD8+ T cells sorted from blood, taken in a trial of the OX40 agonist ivuxolimab. These receptors all stem from an adult with an advanced solid tumor such as melanoma, head and neck, liver or kidney cancer.

The genes are TRBV9 and TRBJ2-2, with 12 nucleotides matching TRBD2. Germline trimming cut 3 bases from V and 4 bases from J; bases unmatched to any gene: 7. The length of the CDR3 is 17 residues. Germline V gene lookup returns CDR1 SGDLS and CDR2 YYNGEE. The CDR3 is CASSAPSGRASTGELFF. The CDR3 DNA reads as TGTGCCAGCAGCGCCCCTAGCGGGAGGGCCTCCACCGGGGAGCTGTTTTTT. The full variable domain, with the rest looked up from reference TRBV9 and TRBJ2-2, is DSGVTQTPKHLITATGQRVTLRCSPRSGDLSVYWYQQSLDQGLQFLIQYYNGEERAKGNILERFSAQQFPDLHSELNLSSLELGDSALYFCASSAPSGRASTGELFFGEGSRLTVL.

The V and J genes are TRBV6-5 and TRBJ1-1, with a tentative D call TRBD1 (6 bases). Between the trimmed V and J ends, which lost 4 bases and 0 bases, there was a span of 12 bases. The CDR3 length is 15 residues. The germline gives CDR1 MNHEY, CDR2 SVGAGI. In DNA form, the CDR3 reads TGTGCCAGCAGTTTCACGGACAGCATGAACACTGAAGCTTTCTTT. This translates into CASSFTDSMNTEAFF.

This chain joins TRBV5-1 and TRBJ2-6; D is unresolved. The length of the CDR3 is 17 residues. V shed 2 bases and J shed 4 bases, with 16 bases lying between them. Per germline, CDR1 SGHRS and CDR2 YFSETQ. In nucleotides, the CDR3 is TGCGCCAGCAGCTTTCCTGCTGGGCTCGACGGGGCCAACGTCCTGACTTTC. Translated: CASSFPAGLDGANVLTF.

As concerns this clone: The same CDR3 arises from other DNA sequences in this sample as well. The chain links TRBV27 to TRBJ2-7; D possibly matches TRBD1 or TRBD2 (5 bases each). From germline, CDR1 is MNHEY and CDR2 SMNVEV (reference sequence). The V and J ends lost 9 bases and 2 bases respectively, with 11 bases between them. The CDR3 is 12 residues long. The CDR3 region is CASGDLPYEQYF. The CDR3 DNA follows: TGTGCCAGTGGGGACCTCCCCTACGAGCAGTACTTC.

This chain links TRBV7-9 with TRBJ2-7; D unresolved. CDR3 length: 12 residues. The germline V and J ends were trimmed by 7 bases and 1 base, with 8 bases remaining between them. The germline gives CDR1 SEHNR, CDR2 FQNEAQ (reference sequence). The CDR3 DNA follows: TGTGCCAGCAACTCTGGATCCTACGAGCAGTACTTC. It is translated as CASNSGSYEQYF.

The V call is TRBV11-2, the J call TRBJ2-1; D is undetermined. The CDR3 is 16 residues long. Germline V gene data show CDR1 as SGHAT and CDR2 as FQNNGV. The ends were cut back, 5 bases at V and 8 bases at J, with 22 bases in the middle. The CDR3 DNA reads TGTGCCAGCAGCCAGCACCAGGTCCCCGGTAGGGATGAGCAGTTCTTC. It translates to CASSQHQVPGRDEQFF. The entire variable domain, with the rest obtained from reference TRBV11-2 and TRBJ2-1, is as follows: EAGVAQSPRYKIIEKRQSVAFWCNPISGHATLYWYQQILGQGPKLLIQFQNNGVVDDSQLPKDRFSAERLKGVDSTLKIQPAKLEDSAVYLCASSQHQVPGRDEQFFGPGTRLTVL.

This clone has just one count. This chain uses TRBV6-5 with TRBJ2-3; D ambiguous. Trimming took 5 bases from V and 0 from J, leaving 9 bases between them. Germline V gene lookup returns CDR1 MNHEY and CDR2 SVGAGI. This CDR3 has 14 residues. The CDR3 sequence: CASSTGGSTDTQYF. The CDR3 region has the DNA TGTGCCAGCAGTACGGGTGGTAGCACAGATACGCAGTATTTT.

This rearrangement joins TRBV11-3 to TRBJ2-1; 9 nucleotides match TRBD1. Germline CDR1 SGHNT, CDR2 YENEEA. V was pared by 0 bases and J by 2 bases, with 5 bases of the junction left unmatched. CDR3 length equals 17 residues. CDR3 region: CASSLDGTGNPYNEQFF. DNA of the CDR3: TGTGCCAGCAGCTTAGACGGGACAGGGAACCCCTACAATGAGCAGTTCTTC. Full variable domain (outside the CDR3, taken from reference TRBV11-3 and TRBJ2-1): EAGVVQSPRYKIIEKKQPVAFWCNPISGHNTLYWYLQNLGQGPELLIRYENEEAVDDSQLPKDRFSAERLKGVDSTLKIQPAELGDSAVYLCASSLDGTGNPYNEQFFGPGTRLTVL.

This chain uses TRBV6-5 with TRBJ2-7; no firm D call. Germline V CDR1 and CDR2: MNHEY, SVGAGI. Trimming took 0 bases from V and 3 from J, leaving 9 bases between them. The CDR3 spans 14 residues. CDR3 sequence reads: CASSYSTGYYEQYF. CDR3 sequence (DNA): TGTGCCAGCAGTTACTCAACTGGTTACTACGAGCAGTACTTC.

The chain recombines TRBV27 with TRBJ2-1; 9 bases are a match to TRBD2. Germline-derived CDR1 and CDR2 are MNHEY and SMNVEV (reference sequence). J gave up 5 bases and V 8 bases, and 10 bases lay outside the gene matches. This CDR3 is 15 amino acids long. DNA for the CDR3: TGTGCCAGCGGACTAGCGCCCGCTCCCGACAATGAGCAGTTCTTC. Protein sequence: CASGLAPAPDNEQFF.

About this clone itself: The sample has other DNA sequences that encode this CDR3 too. The chain links TRBV19 to TRBJ2-2; possibly TRBD2 for D (6 bases). Germline V gives CDR1 LNHDA, CDR2 SQIVND (reference sequence). Trimming pared 3 bases from V and 8 bases from J, leaving 10 bases between. The CDR3 is 13 residues long. The CDR3 is CASSMGGPGELFF. The CDR3 coding sequence is TGTGCCAGTAGTATGGGGGGTCCAGGGGAGCTGTTTTTT.

This chain links TRBV23-1 with TRBJ1-3, with a weak D call TRBD1 (5 bases). TRBV23-1 is an open reading frame whose function is uncertain. V lost 4 bases, J lost 11 bases, and 12 bases lay in between. The CDR3 is 12 amino acids. Here the CDR3 DNA reads TGCGCCAGCAGTCCTTGGGGGGACCCCATATATTTT. It specifies CASSPWGDPIYF.

The chain combines TRBV13 with TRBJ1-3; 7 nucleotides align to TRBD1. Unmatched junction bases numbered 7, after V lost 5 bases and J lost 3 bases. CDR3 length equals 15 residues. CDR1 PRHDT and CDR2 FYEKMQ come from the germline V gene (reference sequence). In nucleotides, the CDR3 is TGTGCCAGCAGCGATGAGGGGGCGCTTGGAAACACCATATATTTT. Encoded protein: CASSDEGALGNTIYF.

The chain combines TRBV4-1 with TRBJ1-2; D not certain. The CDR3 is 16 amino acids. The V end was cut by 0 bases, the J end by 2 bases, with 13 bases between. Germline V CDR1 and CDR2: MGHRA, YSYEKL. As DNA, the CDR3 is TGCGCCAGCAGCCAAGATTCCGGGGAAGCCAACTATGGCTACACCTTC. Residues: CASSQDSGEANYGYTF.

This clone was recorded only once. The genes are TRBV5-1 and TRBJ2-2; 8 bases align to TRBD1. With 2 bases clipped from V and 4 bases from J, the junction kept 7 bases outside the gene matches. The CDR3 runs 16 residues. In germline, CDR1 is SGHRS, CDR2 YFSETQ. The CDR3: CASSFIQGASTGELFF. The DNA for the CDR3 is TGCGCCAGCAGCTTTATTCAGGGGGCCTCCACCGGGGAGCTGTTTTTT.

J is TRBJ2-7 and V is TRBV9; 9 bases map to TRBD1. V dropped 4 bases and J dropped 4; count of bases not matched to a gene: 6. The CDR3 contains 14 residues. Germline lookup yields CDR1 SGDLS and CDR2 YYNGEE. CDR3 in DNA: TGTGCCAGCAGCACCGGGACAGGGTTGTACGAGCAGTACTTC. This encodes CASSTGTGLYEQYF.

This clone appeared once. The CDR3, as DNA: TGTGCCAGCAGCTCAACGGGTTATAGCAATCAGCCCCAGCATTTT. The encoded protein is CASSSTGYSNQPQHF. The chain joins TRBV27 to TRBJ1-5; D unresolved. Between the trimmed V and J ends, which lost 6 bases and 0 bases, there was a span of 12 bases. This CDR3 is built from 15 residues. CDR1 and CDR2 from the germline V gene are MNHEY and SMNVEV (reference sequence).

The J gene is TRBJ2-7, the V gene TRBV5-6; unclear D gene. The CDR3 length is 14 residues. V lost 5 bases, J lost 0 bases, and 12 bases lay in between. Looked up from germline, CDR1 is SGHDT and CDR2 is YYEEEE. Here the CDR3 reads CASRQTAVSYEQYF. DNA for the CDR3: TGTGCCAGCAGGCAAACAGCTGTCTCCTACGAGCAGTACTTC.

The chain recombines TRBV6-5 with TRBJ2-7, with 7 bases aligning to TRBD2. The V and J ends lost 4 bases and 4 bases, in that order; junction bases with no gene match: 7. There are 14 residues in the CDR3. Germline V gene lookup returns CDR1 MNHEY and CDR2 SVGAGI. The CDR3: CASSFSRGLYEQYF. DNA of the CDR3: TGTGCCAGCAGTTTCTCGCGGGGGTTGTACGAGCAGTACTTC.

DNA for the CDR3: TGTGCCAGCAGCTTGGGAGGGGGCTCCTACGAGCAGTACTTC. This encodes CASSLGGGSYEQYF. The chain joins TRBV5-8 to TRBJ2-7; possible D gene TRBD1, 6 bases. Trimming took 0 bases from V and 0 from J, leaving 7 bases between them. The CDR3 contains 14 residues. CDR1 and CDR2 from the germline V gene are SGHTS and YDEGEE.

This clone showed up just a few times. The chain joins TRBV7-9 to TRBJ1-5; D uncertain. Trimming stripped 2 bases from V and 1 base from J, with 0 bases between. There are 12 residues in the CDR3. CDR1 and CDR2 from the germline V gene are SEHNR and FQNEAQ (reference sequence). DNA for the CDR3: TGTGCCAGCAGCTTAAGCAATCAGCCCCAGCATTTT. Amino acid sequence: CASSLSNQPQHF.